These T cell receptor beta chains were read from a single sample in a study of shared clonotypes between healthy human individuals. TCRdb keeps only in-frame clones here, not all; method: immunoSEQ multiplex PCR. The sample holds under 1 million clones, 90% to 95% seen once. Sequencing was carried out using naive CD8+ T cells sorted from blood. These receptor sequences come from a man aged 25-45 years in good health. Both conserved end residues are part of each CDR3. The order of the fields is J gene, CDR3 length, D gene, V gene, clone size, CDR3 DNA, CDR3 protein. The D gene is left open where the match is weak. Not all rows give a size; the values are once, few, many and, for expanded clones, a class.

>TRBJ1-1|15|TRBD1|TRBV27|.
TGTGCCAGCAGTAAGAGACAGGGGATGAACACTGAAGCTTTCTTT
CASSKRQGMNTEAFF
>TRBJ2-1|13|TRBD2|TRBV19|.
TGTGCCAGTAGTAGGGGAGGGACCAATGAGCAGTTCTTC
CASSRGGTNEQFF
>TRBJ2-3|14|.|TRBV14|.
TGTGCCAGCAGCCAAGTAGGGGGCACAGATACGCAGTATTTT
CASSQVGGTDTQYF
>TRBJ2-1|12|.|TRBV10-2|.
TGCGCCAGCAGTACCAGCGTCAATGAGCAGTTCTTC
CASSTSVNEQFF
>TRBJ2-1|11|.|TRBV10-1|.
TGCGCCAGCAGTGAGGGTGATGAGCAGTTCTTC
CASSEGDEQFF
>TRBJ2-7|14|TRBD1|TRBV30|.
TGTGCCTTCCTCCGGGACAGGGGATCCTACGAGCAGTACTTC
CAFLRDRGSYEQYF
>TRBJ2-1|15|TRBD2|TRBV7-9|.
TGTGCCAGCACCCCCACTAGCGGTGATTACAATGAGCAGTTCTTC
CASTPTSGDYNEQFF
>TRBJ2-7|14|.|TRBV11-2|.
TGTGCCAGCAGCTTCAGGGGTAGTACCTACGAGCAGTACTTC
CASSFRGSTYEQYF
>TRBJ1-1|11|.|TRBV7-9|.
TGTGCCAGCAGCCTCGCGTCTGAAGCTTTCTTT
CASSLASEAFF
>TRBJ1-2|14|.|TRBV9|few
TGTGCCAGCAGCGTAGAGGGAAAGGGCTATGGCTACACCTTC
CASSVEGKGYGYTF
>TRBJ1-1|16|TRBD1|TRBV7-9|.
TGTGCCAGCACCCCCGGGACAGGGGGCGCGGATACTGAAGCTTTCTTT
CASTPGTGGADTEAFF
>TRBJ2-7|15|TRBD2|TRBV10-3|.
TGTGCCATCAGTGAGTTCGTCGGGGGGACCTACGAGCAGTACTTC
CAISEFVGGTYEQYF
>TRBJ2-1|16|.|TRBV27|.
TGTGCCAGCAGTGGGGGGTCTTACCTTACCTACAATGAGCAGTTCTTC
CASSGGSYLTYNEQFF
>TRBJ2-5|13|TRBD2|TRBV5-1|few
TGCGCCAGCAGCCCAGCGGGACAAGAGACCCAGTACTTC
CASSPAGQETQYF
>TRBJ2-1|13|.|TRBV29-1|.
TGCAGCGTTGAAGGTGGTTCCTACAATGAGCAGTTCTTC
CSVEGGSYNEQFF
>TRBJ1-2|14|.|TRBV7-9|.
TGTGCCAGCAGCCCTGAATCCAGCTTCTATGGCTACACCTTC
CASSPESSFYGYTF
>TRBJ1-4|18|TRBD1|TRBV25-1|.
TGTGCCAGCAGTGAATATCCCCCCGACAGGGCGGGAGATGAAAAACTGTTTTTT
CASSEYPPDRAGDEKLFF
>TRBJ2-2|17|TRBD2|TRBV7-7|.
TGTGCCAGCAGCTTAGATCTAGCGGGGATGAACACCGGGGAGCTGTTTTTT
CASSLDLAGMNTGELFF
>TRBJ2-1|16|.|TRBV6-6|.
TGTGCCAGCAGTTACTCGCCGAGTGGGTCTTACAATGAGCAGTTCTTC
CASSYSPSGSYNEQFF
>TRBJ2-7|13|.|TRBV10-2|.
TGCGCCAGCAGCAAACAGAGCTCCTACGAGCAGTACTTC
CASSKQSSYEQYF
>TRBJ2-7|15|TRBD2|TRBV7-6|.
TGTGCCAGCAGCCCGGCGGGAGGTAGTTCGGACGAGCAGTACTTC
CASSPAGGSSDEQYF
>TRBJ2-1|12|.|TRBV7-9|.
TGTGCCAGCAGCTTCCGGGACCCCAGGCAGTTCTTC
CASSFRDPRQFF
>TRBJ2-7|14|.|TRBV11-2|.
TGTGCCAGCAGCTTAGGAGGGAGTCCATACGAGCAGTACTTC
CASSLGGSPYEQYF
>TRBJ2-2|18|.|TRBV10-1|.
TGCGCCAGCACGCCCATCTCGGAGGGGGGCAGGAACACCGGGGAGCTGTTTTTT
CASTPISEGGRNTGELFF
>TRBJ2-5|15|TRBD2|TRBV27|.
TGTGCCAGCAGCCCTGGACTAGCGTCACAAGAGACCCAGTACTTC
CASSPGLASQETQYF
>TRBJ1-3|12|.|TRBV9|.
TGTGCCAGCAGCGCCCGACCGAACACCATATATTTT
CASSARPNTIYF
>TRBJ2-7|16|.|TRBV11-2|.
TGTGCCAGCAGCTTAGCCGGCGGCCGGCATTTAAACGAGCAGTACTTC
CASSLAGGRHLNEQYF
>TRBJ1-2|17|.|TRBV6-4|.
TGTGCCAGCAGTGAATCCGCCCGGGGCCCGCACAACTATGGCTACACCTTC
CASSESARGPHNYGYTF
>TRBJ1-4|14|.|TRBV5-5|.
TGTGCCAGCAGCTTGTTGGTGGCTAATGAAAAACTGTTTTTT
CASSLLVANEKLFF
>TRBJ2-7|11|.|TRBV11-2|.
TGTGCCAGCAGCTTCTTAGGCGAGCAGTACTTC
CASSFLGEQYF